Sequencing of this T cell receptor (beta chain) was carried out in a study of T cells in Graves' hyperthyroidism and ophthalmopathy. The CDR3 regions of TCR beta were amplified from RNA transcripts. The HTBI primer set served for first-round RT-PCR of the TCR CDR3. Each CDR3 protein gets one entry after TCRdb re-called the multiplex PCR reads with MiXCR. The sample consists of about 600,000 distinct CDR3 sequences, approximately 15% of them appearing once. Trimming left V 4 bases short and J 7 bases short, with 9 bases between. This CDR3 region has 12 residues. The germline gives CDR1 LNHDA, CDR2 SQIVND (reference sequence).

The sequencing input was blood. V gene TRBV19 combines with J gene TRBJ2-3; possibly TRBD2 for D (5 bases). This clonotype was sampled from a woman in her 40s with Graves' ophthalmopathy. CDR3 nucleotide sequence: TGTGCCAGTAGTACTTCGGACTATACGCAGTATTTT. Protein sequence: CASSTSDYTQYF.